This is a list of T cell receptor beta chains from one sample in a study of tumor-infiltrating lymphocytes in localized non-small cell lung cancer. Data came from immunoSEQ multiplex PCR; TCRdb stores just in-frame clones and leaves some out. The sample lists under 3,500 clones, just over 65% seen once, with roughly a sixth in the top ten. The sample consisted of uninvolved lung tissue not adjacent to the tumor. These receptors originate from a human donor with non-small cell lung cancer. Both conserved end residues are part of each CDR3. Fields, in order: clone size, J gene, V gene, D gene, CDR3 DNA, CDR3 protein. The D gene is left open where the match is weak. For some rows the clone size is stated as once, few or many, or as a class when expanded; others skip it.

>.|TRBJ2-1|TRBV29-1|.
TGCAGCGTTGACAGGTTGAACTCCTACAATGAGCAGTTCTTC
CSVDRLNSYNEQFF
>.|TRBJ1-2|TRBV7-2|TRBD1
TGTGCCAGCAGCTCGGACAGGGGCCCTAATGGCTACACCTTC
CASSSDRGPNGYTF
>few|TRBJ1-5|TRBV7-9|.
TGTGCCAGCAGCTCAGAAGGGGATAGCAATCAGCCCCAGCATTTT
CASSSEGDSNQPQHF
>.|TRBJ1-5|TRBV28|.
TGTGCCAGCAGCCCACCCCCACAGGTCCGTAGCAATCAGCCCCAGCATTTT
CASSPPPQVRSNQPQHF
>few|TRBJ2-7|TRBV11-1|.
TGTGCCAGCAGCCCGAGGCGGGTTGACGAGCAGTACTTC
CASSPRRVDEQYF
>.|TRBJ2-7|TRBV7-2|.
TGTGCCAGCAGCTTAGCGGGGGCTACGTCCTACGAGCAGTACTTC
CASSLAGATSYEQYF
>few|TRBJ1-2|TRBV5-1|TRBD1
TGCGCCAGCAGCTTAGGGGGACAGGGGAATGGCTACACCTTC
CASSLGGQGNGYTF
>.|TRBJ1-5|TRBV10-1|TRBD1
TGCGCCAGCAGTGGACCCGGGACAGGGGAAGAACAGCCCCAGCATTTT
CASSGPGTGEEQPQHF
>few|TRBJ2-1|TRBV19|TRBD1
TGTGCCAGTAGTATACGGGACAGGGATAATGAGCAGTTCTTC
CASSIRDRDNEQFF
>.|TRBJ2-3|TRBV27|.
TGTGCCAGCAGTTTACTTTCCGGGAGCACAGATACGCAGTATTTT
CASSLLSGSTDTQYF
>.|TRBJ2-1|TRBV11-2|TRBD2
TGTGCCAGCAGCTTTGGGCTAGCGGGAGGGAACAATGAGCAGTTCTTC
CASSFGLAGGNNEQFF
>.|TRBJ1-1|TRBV18|.
TGTGCCAGCTCGACAACTCCTCGGGGGGTTAACACTGAAGCTTTCTTT
CASSTTPRGVNTEAFF
>.|TRBJ2-7|TRBV19|TRBD1
TGTGCCAGTAGTGGACCGGGACAGGGGTCCTACGAGCAGTACTTC
CASSGPGQGSYEQYF
>.|TRBJ2-7|TRBV6-4|.
TGTGCCAGCAGTGACTCAGGGGAAGGGACCCACGAGCAGTACTTC
CASSDSGEGTHEQYF
>.|TRBJ2-1|TRBV5-6|.
TGTGCCAGCAGCTTGAGGGGCGAGTACAATGAGCAGTTCTTC
CASSLRGEYNEQFF